This TCR beta chain was identified in a study of breast tumors, draining lymph nodes, adjacent tissues. Whole-study results and caveats: Data only fit, rather than demonstrated, lymph node origin of most tumor T cells. Most tumor T cells seemingly derive from lymph node, then expand in tumor. Tumors had less TCR diversity than lymph nodes, more than nontumor tissue. Tumor and nontumor repertoires were significantly more similar in luminal-like than in basal-like breast cancer.

As concerns this clonotype: Its antigen is unidentified.

Each CDR3 protein gets one entry after TCRdb re-called the multiplex PCR reads with MiXCR. The table includes 12,000 to 15,000 distinct CDR3 sequences, about 60% detected once. Germline CDR1 is SQVTM and CDR2 is ANQGSEA. The CDR3 is 15 residues long. With 1 base removed from V and 3 bases from J, the gap between germline ends came to 14 bases. The sequence derives from a female donor with breast cancer. Some clones in this sample may be carry-over from other donors' samples. V and J are TRBV29-1 and TRBJ2-3, with D tentatively TRBD2 (7 bases). Material: tumor-adjacent breast tissue. The CDR3 sequence: CSVEGREGDTDTQYF. CDR3 DNA: TGCAGCGTTGAAGGGAGGGAGGGGGATACAGATACGCAGTATTTT.